Below are 28 T cell receptor beta chains sequenced from a single sample in a study of cytomegalovirus exposure and HLA in healthy donors. 60 Vbeta and 13 Jbeta primers were used in PCR. Sequencing used immunoSEQ multiplex PCR; TCRdb keeps in-frame clones, though not all of them. Altogether 100,000 or so clones are present, under 85% being singletons, with the ten largest covering less than 2%. What was sequenced was PBMCs. Source of these receptors: a middle-aged woman in good health and CMV-seronegative.

The chain is built from TRBV30 and TRBJ2-4; possible D gene TRBD2, 6 bases. There are 15 residues in the CDR3. Trimming cost V 2 bases and J 3 bases, with 14 bases left between them. CDR1 is GTSNPN, CDR2 SVGIG, per germline (reference sequence). In DNA, the CDR3 is TGTGCCTGGAGTAGGGGTAGGACTATCAAAAACATTCAGTACTTC. Its protein product is CAWSRGRTIKNIQYF.

This chain joins TRBV2 and TRBJ2-3; 10 bases line up with TRBD2. The V and J ends lost 6 bases and 0 bases, in that order; junction bases with no gene match: 9. The V gene's germline CDR1 is SNHLY and CDR2 FYNNEI. This CDR3 has 17 residues. The DNA for the CDR3 is TGTGCCAGCAGGCGGCTAGCGGGGGCCTCTAGCACAGATACGCAGTATTTT. This codes for CASRRLAGASSTDTQYF.

The V gene is TRBV28, the J gene TRBJ2-5, with a possible D match to TRBD1 (7 bases). The CDR3 contains 16 residues. Germline CDR1 MDHEN, CDR2 SYDVKM. Trimming stripped 5 bases from V and 8 bases from J, with 24 bases between. The CDR3 DNA sequence: TGTGCCAGCAGTGCCCCGGGGGACAGCTTAAGAGAAACCCAGTACTTC. Amino acids: CASSAPGDSLRETQYF.

V is TRBV11-1 and J is TRBJ2-1; no firm D call. V was cut by 4 bases and J by 8 bases, with 9 bases left in between. CDR3 length: 12 residues. Germline V gene lookup returns CDR1 SGHAT and CDR2 FQDESV (reference sequence). The CDR3 sequence is CASSSLFHEQFF. Here the CDR3 DNA reads TGTGCCAGCAGCTCCCTCTTCCATGAGCAGTTCTTC.

The chain has TRBV19 and TRBJ1-5; weak D call: TRBD1 (5 bases). CDR1 LNHDA and CDR2 SQIVND come from the germline V gene (reference sequence). V was shortened by 4 bases and J by 6 bases, with 16 bases between the two germline ends. The CDR3 is 15 amino acids. The CDR3 loop is CASSTLAGIPQPQHF. DNA for the CDR3: TGTGCCAGTAGTACCCTGGCAGGGATTCCTCAGCCCCAGCATTTT.

CDR3 nucleotides: TGTGCCAGCAGTTCGAGTTTTGAGAATTCACCCCTCCACTTT. This encodes CASSSSFENSPLHF. The gene calls are TRBV28 and TRBJ1-6; no clear D gene. CDR3 length: 14 residues. Between the trimmed V and J ends, which lost 4 bases and 7 bases, there was a span of 11 bases. From germline, CDR1 is MDHEN and CDR2 SYDVKM.

V usage is TRBV6-6 and J usage is TRBJ2-1, with 10 nucleotides matching TRBD1. J lost 5 bases, V lost 6 bases, and 4 bases had no gene match. The CDR3 has 14 amino acids. Germline loops: CDR1 MNHNY, CDR2 SVGAGI (reference sequence). CDR3 sequence reads: CASSGGTGDNEQFF. The CDR3 nucleotides read TGTGCCAGCAGCGGGGGGACAGGGGACAATGAGCAGTTCTTC.

The rearrangement links TRBV9 to TRBJ2-1, with 11 nucleotides matching TRBD2. Germline lookup yields CDR1 SGDLS and CDR2 YYNGEE. There are 14 residues in the CDR3. Unmatched junction bases numbered 4, after V lost 2 bases and J lost 9 bases. The chain's CDR3 is CASSVSGGAVEQFF. The CDR3 region has the DNA TGTGCCAGCAGCGTTAGCGGGGGGGCCGTTGAGCAGTTCTTC.

This clone was counted once. The CDR3 nucleotides read TGTGCCAGCAGGGGCGGGGAAACGTGGACCGGGGAGCTGTTTTTT. This codes for CASRGGETWTGELFF. V and J are TRBV27 and TRBJ2-2; weak D call: TRBD2 (6 bases). Trimming left V 6 bases short and J 5 bases short, with 16 bases between. The germline gives CDR1 MNHEY, CDR2 SMNVEV (reference sequence). The CDR3 covers 15 residues.

The chain uses TRBV28 and TRBJ2-7; D not certain. Trimming removed 6 bases at V and 7 bases at J, with 16 bases between. The germline V gene encodes CDR1 MDHEN and CDR2 SYDVKM. The CDR3 extends over 13 amino acids. DNA for the CDR3: TGTGCCAGCAGCCTCCCCGGCCGGAGAGAGCAGTACTTC. Translation: CASSLPGRREQYF. Complete variable domain (other parts from reference TRBV28 and TRBJ2-7): DVKVTQSSRYLVKRTGEKVFLECVQDMDHENMFWYRQDPGLGLRLIYFSYDVKMKEKGDIPEGYSVSREKKERFSLILESASTNQTSMYLCASSLPGRREQYFGPGTRLTVT.

This chain links TRBV11-3 with TRBJ2-5, with TRBD1 matching 7 bases. V was pared by 4 bases and J by 5 bases, with 7 bases of the junction left unmatched. The CDR3 covers 14 residues. The V gene's germline CDR1 is SGHNT and CDR2 YENEEA. The CDR3 bases are TGTGCCAGCAGCTCGGGACCGACAGGGGAGACCCAGTACTTC. Its translation: CASSSGPTGETQYF. Supplemented by reference TRBV11-3 and TRBJ2-5, the full variable domain reads EAGVVQSPRYKIIEKKQPVAFWCNPISGHNTLYWYLQNLGQGPELLIRYENEEAVDDSQLPKDRFSAERLKGVDSTLKIQPAELGDSAVYLCASSSGPTGETQYFGPGTRLLVL.

The table lists this clone with a count of one. V gene TRBV9 combines with J gene TRBJ2-7; D call uncertain. Germline assignment: CDR1 SGDLS and CDR2 YYNGEE. V shed 0 bases and J shed 2 bases, with 9 bases lying between them. The CDR3 length is 14 residues. The CDR3 spells CASSVVDNPYEQYF. CDR3 DNA: TGTGCCAGCAGCGTAGTAGATAACCCCTACGAGCAGTACTTC.

As regards this clone: One end of the junction fails to match germline, which may point to a read error. CDR3 coding DNA: TGTTCCAGCAGCTTACAGGGGGCGAATTCACCCCTCCACTTT. It is translated as CSSSLQGANSPLHF. The genes are TRBV7-9 and TRBJ1-6; TRBD1 matches 9 bases. Germline assignment: CDR1 SEHNR and CDR2 FQNEAQ (reference sequence). The CDR3 consists of 14 residues.

This CDR3 reads CSSSRDSNQPQHF. The CDR3, as DNA: TGTTCCTCGTCCCGGGACAGTAATCAGCCCCAGCATTTT. The chain joins TRBV7-9 to TRBJ1-5; 7 bases agree with TRBD1. The germline V gene encodes CDR1 SEHNR and CDR2 FQNEAQ (reference sequence). The CDR3 spans 13 residues.

The V gene is TRBV27, the J gene TRBJ1-4; tentative D call: TRBD1 (6 bases). Germline V CDR1 and CDR2: MNHEY, SMNVEV (reference sequence). Trimming cost V 8 bases and J 7 bases, with 17 bases left between them. The CDR3 sequence is 14 residues long. The CDR3: CASGRGGLSEKLFF. CDR3 nucleotides: TGTGCCAGCGGTCGGGGGGGCCTCAGTGAAAAACTGTTTTTT.

The chain joins TRBV4-1 to TRBJ1-4; 7 positions match TRBD1. CDR3 length: 13 residues. V gave up 7 bases and J gave up 10 bases; unmatched junction bases: 9. Germline CDR1 reads MGHRA; CDR2 reads YSYEKL. CDR3 DNA sequence: TGCGCCAGCACCCTCGGTGGGACAGCAAAACTGTTTTTT. It specifies CASTLGGTAKLFF.

The chain links TRBV19 to TRBJ1-6; the D gene is possibly TRBD1 (5 bases). CDR3 length: 15 residues. Germline CDR1 LNHDA, CDR2 SQIVND (reference sequence). V was pared by 3 bases and J by 6 bases, with 12 bases between. CDR3 DNA: TGTGCCAGTAGTATCGGGGGTGTCGGTAATTCACCCCTCCACTTT. This sequence encodes CASSIGGVGNSPLHF.

V and J are TRBV27 and TRBJ2-1; maybe TRBD1 (6 bases). V lost 3 bases and J lost 0, with 12 bases in between. This CDR3 has 16 residues. Germline values: CDR1 MNHEY, CDR2 SMNVEV (reference sequence). In DNA, the CDR3 is TGTGCCAGCAGTTTGTACGGACAGAGCTCCTACAATGAGCAGTTCTTC. This translates into CASSLYGQSSYNEQFF.

The J gene is TRBJ2-1, the V gene TRBV7-2, with 9 nucleotides matching TRBD2. The germline V gene has CDR1 SGHTA and CDR2 FQGNSA. CDR3 length: 15 residues. V lost 5 bases, J lost 6 bases, and 8 bases stayed unmatched. CDR3 loop: CASSPIAGVVNEQFF. CDR3 nucleotide sequence: TGTGCCAGCAGCCCGATAGCGGGAGTCGTCAATGAGCAGTTCTTC.

This clone showed up just once. This chain connects TRBV18 to TRBJ2-1, with 10 positions matching TRBD2. The CDR3 length is 14 residues. CDR1 KGHSH and CDR2 LQKENI come from the germline V gene. Trimming removed 0 bases from V and 7 bases from J; junction bases left unmatched: 0. DNA for the CDR3: TGTGCCAGCTCACCACCGGGACTAGCGAATGAGCAGTTCTTC. As protein: CASSPPGLANEQFF.

This chain links TRBV28 with TRBJ2-5, with TRBD2 matching over 8 bases. The CDR3 length is 15 residues. Unmatched junction bases numbered 8, after V lost 4 bases and J lost 4 bases. Germline CDR1 MDHEN, CDR2 SYDVKM. Here the CDR3 DNA reads TGTGCCAGCAGTTATCCCGGGACTAGAAGAGAGACCCAGTACTTC. Residues: CASSYPGTRRETQYF.

This sequence joins TRBV30 and TRBJ1-5; D ambiguous. CDR3 size: 12 residues. V gave up 5 bases and J gave up 4 bases, with 9 bases separating them. Germline V gives CDR1 GTSNPN, CDR2 SVGIG (reference sequence). The CDR3 coding sequence is TGTGCCTGGGGGAGAGGGAATCAGCCCCAGCATTTT. As protein: CAWGRGNQPQHF.

This clone was picked up a small number of times. The chain uses TRBV2 and TRBJ1-2; 7 bases fit TRBD1. From germline, CDR1 is SNHLY and CDR2 FYNNEI. V lost 6 bases, J lost 5 bases, and 6 bases stayed unmatched. The CDR3 sequence is 13 residues long. The DNA for the CDR3 is TGTGCCAGCAGCAAGGGACAGCAATATGGCTACACCTTC. Protein product: CASSKGQQYGYTF.

The gene calls are TRBV29-1 and TRBJ2-1, with 11 bases fitting TRBD2. This CDR3 region has 17 residues. The germline gives CDR1 SQVTM, CDR2 ANQGSEA. V lost 1 base to trimming and J lost 3 bases; unmatched junction nucleotides: 8. The CDR3 spells CSVEASLTSGDYNEQFF. DNA for the CDR3: TGCAGCGTTGAAGCTTCCCTGACTAGCGGGGACTACAATGAGCAGTTCTTC.

About this clone itself: One junction end does not reproduce the germline sequence, and a read error may be involved. The chain carries TRBV7-7 and TRBJ1-2; 7 bases match TRBD1. In germline, CDR1 is SSHAT, CDR2 FNYEAQ (reference sequence). The CDR3 is made up of 15 amino acids. DNA for the CDR3: TGTGCTAGCAGCTTCGCAGGGGGAGATAACTATGGCTACACCTTC. Residues: CASSFAGGDNYGYTF.

J is TRBJ2-3 and V is TRBV6-1, with D perhaps TRBD1 (6 bases). The CDR3 loop spans 13 amino acids. Germline V gives CDR1 MNHNS, CDR2 SASEGT. Trimming took off 6 bases at V and 4 bases at J, with 11 bases between the two ends. The CDR3 DNA is TGTGCCAGCAGGATTACAGGGCCAGATACGCAGTATTTT. The encoded protein is CASRITGPDTQYF.

The rearrangement links TRBV6-1 to TRBJ2-5, with 12 positions matching TRBD2. Trimming removed 4 bases from V and 4 bases from J; junction bases left unmatched: 7. Germline assignment: CDR1 MNHNS and CDR2 SASEGT. The CDR3 loop spans 16 amino acids. Here the CDR3 DNA reads TGTGCCAGCAGTGTTCGACTAGCGGGAGTATCAGAGACCCAGTACTTC. It translates to CASSVRLAGVSETQYF.

This clone showed up just once. This chain connects TRBV27 to TRBJ1-5; unclear D gene. The CDR3 is made up of 13 amino acids. CDR1 and CDR2 from the germline V gene are MNHEY and SMNVEV (reference sequence). Trimming stripped 3 bases from V and 5 bases from J, with 8 bases between. The CDR3: CASSFGRDQPQHF. CDR3 in DNA: TGTGCCAGCAGTTTTGGTCGGGATCAGCCCCAGCATTTT.